Listed below are T cell receptor beta chains from one sample, sequenced in a study of cytomegalovirus exposure and HLA in healthy donors. Measured with immunoSEQ multiplex PCR; TCRdb has only the in-frame clones, and not every one. There are about 82,000 clones in the sample; around 83% occur only once, and approximately 17% lies in the top ten. Sequences were obtained from PBMCs. The origin of the receptors is a man aged 65-85 years in good health and CMV-seropositive. The CDR3 runs from the conserved cysteine through the conserved F or W. D genes are given only for firm matches. The size entry is marked missing in some rows and otherwise reads once, few, many or a size class.

cdr3_aa: CASSARQNLNTEAFF
cdr3_nt: TGTGCCAGCAGCGCACGACAGAACCTGAACACTGAAGCTTTCTTT
d_call: NA
clone_size: NA
j_call: TRBJ1-1
v_call: TRBV7-2

cdr3_aa: CAWSVGAVNTGELFF
cdr3_nt: TGTGCCTGGAGTGTAGGGGCGGTGAACACCGGGGAGCTGTTTTTT
d_call: NA
clone_size: NA
j_call: TRBJ2-2
v_call: TRBV30

cdr3_aa: CASSVQGLSGNTIYF
cdr3_nt: TGTGCCAGCAGCGTCCAGGGGCTCTCTGGAAACACCATATATTTT
d_call: NA
clone_size: NA
j_call: TRBJ1-3
v_call: TRBV9

cdr3_aa: CASSLLQGDSNQPQHF
cdr3_nt: TGTGCCAGCAGCCTTCTACAGGGGGATAGCAATCAGCCCCAGCATTTT
d_call: TRBD1
clone_size: NA
j_call: TRBJ1-5
v_call: TRBV7-8

cdr3_aa: CASSAGGTYEKLFF
cdr3_nt: TGTGCCAGCAGTGCCGGGGGGACGTATGAAAAACTGTTTTTT
d_call: NA
clone_size: few
j_call: TRBJ1-4
v_call: TRBV2

cdr3_aa: CASSHPAPGLAGETQYF
cdr3_nt: TGCGCCAGCAGCCACCCGGCCCCGGGGCTAGCGGGAGAGACCCAGTACTTC
d_call: TRBD2
clone_size: NA
j_call: TRBJ2-5
v_call: TRBV4-1

cdr3_aa: CASSVQGNYGYTF
cdr3_nt: TGTGCCAGCAGCGTACAGGGCAACTATGGCTACACCTTC
d_call: NA
clone_size: NA
j_call: TRBJ1-2
v_call: TRBV7-9

cdr3_aa: CATSRERVGTGELFF
cdr3_nt: TGTGCCACCAGCAGAGAGAGGGTAGGGACCGGGGAGCTGTTTTTT
d_call: NA
clone_size: NA
j_call: TRBJ2-2
v_call: TRBV15

cdr3_aa: CASSWGPGGEQYF
cdr3_nt: TGTGCCAGCAGCTGGGGGCCAGGTGGAGAGCAGTACTTC
d_call: NA
clone_size: NA
j_call: TRBJ2-7
v_call: TRBV27

cdr3_aa: CASGLGELKNIQYF
cdr3_nt: TGTGCCAGCGGCTTGGGAGAGCTCAAAAACATTCAGTACTTC
d_call: NA
clone_size: NA
j_call: TRBJ2-4
v_call: TRBV2

cdr3_aa: CASSIEQGNEQYF
cdr3_nt: TGTGCCAGTAGTATAGAACAGGGGAACGAGCAGTACTTC
d_call: TRBD1
clone_size: NA
j_call: TRBJ2-7
v_call: TRBV19

cdr3_aa: CASSRQINTEAFF
cdr3_nt: TGTGCCAGCAGCCGACAGATAAACACTGAAGCTTTCTTT
d_call: NA
clone_size: NA
j_call: TRBJ1-1
v_call: TRBV2

cdr3_aa: CASSSSTSGREEAKNIQYF
cdr3_nt: TGTGCCAGCTCATCTTCGACTAGCGGGAGGGAAGAAGCCAAAAACATTCAGTACTTC
d_call: TRBD2
clone_size: NA
j_call: TRBJ2-4
v_call: TRBV18

cdr3_aa: CASSLEWDREAFF
cdr3_nt: TGTGCCAGCAGCTTGGAGTGGGACAGGGAGGCTTTCTTT
d_call: TRBD1
clone_size: few
j_call: TRBJ1-1
v_call: TRBV5-8